The present TCR beta chain was sequenced within a study of spatial heterogeneity in lung cancer. V lost 2 bases, J lost 0 bases, and 7 bases lay in between. CDR3 length equals 14 residues. One entry per CDR3 protein results from TCRdb running MiXCR on the 5' RACE reads. The sample carries roughly 75,000 distinct CDR3 sequences, 13% recorded once. Time point of the sample: sample taken at primary tumor resection. The sequenced material consisted of unsorted whole RNA from tumor, nontumor lung or frozen PBMC. The sequence was collected from a male donor with early-stage non-small cell lung cancer. The rearrangement joins TRBV12-3 or TRBV12-4 to TRBJ1-1; D is unclear. Specimen: PBMCs, collected at surgery. The CDR3 spells CASSLPTMNTEAFF. CDR3 coding DNA: TGTGCCAGCAGTTTACCAACTATGAACACTGAAGCTTTCTTT.